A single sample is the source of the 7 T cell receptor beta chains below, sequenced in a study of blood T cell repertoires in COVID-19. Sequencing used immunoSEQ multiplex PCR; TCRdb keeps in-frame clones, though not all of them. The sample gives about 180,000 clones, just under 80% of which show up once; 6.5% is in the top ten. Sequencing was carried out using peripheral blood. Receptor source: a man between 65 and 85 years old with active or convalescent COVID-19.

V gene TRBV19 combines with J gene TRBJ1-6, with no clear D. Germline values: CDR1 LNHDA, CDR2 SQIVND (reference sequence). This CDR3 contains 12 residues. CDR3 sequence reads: CASGGHNSPLHF. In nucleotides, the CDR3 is TGTGCAAGCGGTGGGCATAATTCACCCCTCCACTTT. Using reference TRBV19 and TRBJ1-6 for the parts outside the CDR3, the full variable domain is DGGITQSPKYLFRKEGQNVTLSCEQNLNHDAMYWYRQDPGQGLRLIYYSQIVNDFQKGDIAEGYSVSREKKESFPLTVTSAQKNPTAFYLCASGGHNSPLHFGNGTRLTVT.

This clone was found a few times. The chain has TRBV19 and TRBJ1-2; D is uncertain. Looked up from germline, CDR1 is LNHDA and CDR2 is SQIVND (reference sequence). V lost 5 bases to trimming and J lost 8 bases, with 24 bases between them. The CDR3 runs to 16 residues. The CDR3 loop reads CASSREDPELLYGYTF. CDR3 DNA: TGTGCCAGTAGTCGGGAGGACCCCGAGCTACTATACGGCTACACCTTC.

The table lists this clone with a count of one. In DNA form, the CDR3 reads TGTGCCAGCATAGGAGGACAGGGGTCGAGTCAGCCCCAGCATTTT. Amino acid sequence: CASIGGQGSSQPQHF. The V call is TRBV21-1, the J call TRBJ1-5; TRBD1, as called in the table, went unchecked against the DNA. TRBV21-1 is a pseudogene. The CDR3 runs 15 residues.

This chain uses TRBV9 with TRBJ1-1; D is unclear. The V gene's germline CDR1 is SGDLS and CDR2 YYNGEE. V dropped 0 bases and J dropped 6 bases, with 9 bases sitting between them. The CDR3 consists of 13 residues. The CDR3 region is CASSVGLSAEAFF. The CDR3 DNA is TGTGCCAGCAGCGTAGGACTATCGGCTGAAGCTTTCTTT.

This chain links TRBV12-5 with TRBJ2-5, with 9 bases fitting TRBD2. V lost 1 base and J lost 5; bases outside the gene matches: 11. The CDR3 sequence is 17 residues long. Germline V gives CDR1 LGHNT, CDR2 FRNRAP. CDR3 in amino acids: CASGLGKIAGVWETQYF. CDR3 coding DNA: TGTGCTAGTGGTTTGGGAAAGATAGCGGGAGTGTGGGAGACCCAGTACTTC.

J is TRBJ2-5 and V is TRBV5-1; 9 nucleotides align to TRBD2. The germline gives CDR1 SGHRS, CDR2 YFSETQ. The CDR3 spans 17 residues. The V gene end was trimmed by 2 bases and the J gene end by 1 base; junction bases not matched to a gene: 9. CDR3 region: CASSLEGTSSRQETQYF. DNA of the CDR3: TGCGCCAGCAGCTTAGAAGGGACTAGCAGCCGCCAAGAGACCCAGTACTTC.

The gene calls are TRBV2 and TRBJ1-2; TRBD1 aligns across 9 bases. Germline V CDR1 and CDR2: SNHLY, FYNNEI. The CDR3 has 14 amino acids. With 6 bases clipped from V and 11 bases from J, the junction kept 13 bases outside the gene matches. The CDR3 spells CASSPKSGTGLYTF. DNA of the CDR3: TGTGCCAGCAGCCCTAAGAGCGGGACAGGGCTTTACACCTTC.